This paragraph reports one T cell receptor beta chain. Germline is not matched at one junction end, which may reflect a read error. Sequencing was performed with immunoSEQ multiplex PCR; in TCRdb, only in-frame clones are kept and a portion is missing. The data show about 44,000 clones, roughly 90% seen once. The sample is drawn from a study of T cell changes during pregnancy in multiple sclerosis. Germline lookup yields CDR1 SGHAT and CDR2 FQNNGV. The CDR3 has 12 residues. Sample: CD4+ T cells from peripheral blood mononuclear cells, taken in the third trimester of pregnancy. The rearrangement links TRBV11-2 to TRBJ2-2; TRBD1 might be the D (5 bases). This sequence originates from a female donor with multiple sclerosis, enrolled in a pregnancy study. The chain's CDR3 is CASSVDSGELFF. CDR3 nucleotides: TGTGCCAGCAGCGTAGACAGCGGGGAGCTGTTTTTT.